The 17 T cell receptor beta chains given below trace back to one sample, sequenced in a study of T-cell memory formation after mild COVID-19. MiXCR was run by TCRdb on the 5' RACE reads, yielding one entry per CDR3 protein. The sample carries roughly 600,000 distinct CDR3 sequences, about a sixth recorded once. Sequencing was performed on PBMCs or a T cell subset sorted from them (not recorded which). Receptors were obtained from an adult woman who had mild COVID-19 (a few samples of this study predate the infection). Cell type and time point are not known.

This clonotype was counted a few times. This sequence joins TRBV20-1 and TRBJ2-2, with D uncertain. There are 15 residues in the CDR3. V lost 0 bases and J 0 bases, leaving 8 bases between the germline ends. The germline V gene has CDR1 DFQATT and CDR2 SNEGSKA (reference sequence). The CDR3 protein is CSARDWITNTGELFF. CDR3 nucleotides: TGCAGTGCTAGAGATTGGATAACGAACACCGGGGAGCTGTTTTTT.

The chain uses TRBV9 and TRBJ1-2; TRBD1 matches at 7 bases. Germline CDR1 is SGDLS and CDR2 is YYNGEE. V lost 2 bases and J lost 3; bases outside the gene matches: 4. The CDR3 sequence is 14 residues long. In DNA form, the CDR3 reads TGTGCCAGCAGCGTGTCTCAGGGGGACTATGGCTACACCTTC. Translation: CASSVSQGDYGYTF. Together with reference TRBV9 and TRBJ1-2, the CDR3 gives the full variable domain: DSGVTQTPKHLITATGQRVTLRCSPRSGDLSVYWYQQSLDQGLQFLIQYYNGEERAKGNILERFSAQQFPDLHSELNLSSLELGDSALYFCASSVSQGDYGYTFGSGTRLTVV.

The CDR3: CASSRQQGRDTGELFF. DNA for the CDR3: TGTGCCAGCAGCAGACAACAGGGGAGGGACACCGGGGAGCTGTTTTTT. The V call is TRBV7-6, the J call TRBJ2-2; the D gene could be TRBD1 or TRBD2 (7 bases each). From germline, CDR1 is SGHVS and CDR2 FNYEAQ. The CDR3 length is 16 residues. Trimming left V 5 bases short and J 3 bases short, with 16 bases between.

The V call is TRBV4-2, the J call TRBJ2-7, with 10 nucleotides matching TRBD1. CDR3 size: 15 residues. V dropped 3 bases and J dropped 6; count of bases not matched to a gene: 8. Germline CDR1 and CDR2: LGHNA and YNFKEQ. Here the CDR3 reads CASSQSGQGVLEQYF. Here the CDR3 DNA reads TGTGCCAGCAGCCAGTCCGGACAGGGGGTACTCGAGCAGTACTTC.

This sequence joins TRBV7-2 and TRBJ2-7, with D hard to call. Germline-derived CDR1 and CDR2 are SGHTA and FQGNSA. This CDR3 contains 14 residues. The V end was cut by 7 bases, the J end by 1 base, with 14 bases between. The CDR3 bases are TGTGCCAGCAAAGTAGCAGATCTGTCCTACGAGCAGTACTTC. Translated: CASKVADLSYEQYF.

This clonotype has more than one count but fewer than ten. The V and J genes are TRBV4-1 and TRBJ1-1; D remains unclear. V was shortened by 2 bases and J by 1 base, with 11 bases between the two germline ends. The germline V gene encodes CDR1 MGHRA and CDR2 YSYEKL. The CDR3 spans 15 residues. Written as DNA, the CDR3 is TGCGCCAGCAGCCAAACCCTGGGTCAGAACACTGAAGCTTTCTTT. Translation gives CASSQTLGQNTEAFF.

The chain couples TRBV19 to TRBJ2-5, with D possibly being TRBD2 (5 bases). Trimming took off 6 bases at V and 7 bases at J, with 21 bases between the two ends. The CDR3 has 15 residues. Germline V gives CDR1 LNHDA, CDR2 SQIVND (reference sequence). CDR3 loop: CASRLVREPEGTQYF. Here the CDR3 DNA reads TGTGCCAGTAGACTGGTCCGGGAACCTGAGGGGACCCAGTACTTC.

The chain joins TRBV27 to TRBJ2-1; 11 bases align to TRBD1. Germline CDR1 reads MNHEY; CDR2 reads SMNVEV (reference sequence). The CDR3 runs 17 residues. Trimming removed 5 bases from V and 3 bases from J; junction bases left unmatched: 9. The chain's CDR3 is CASSRTGGPLSYNEQFF. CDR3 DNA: TGTGCCAGCAGTAGGACAGGGGGCCCCCTCAGCTACAATGAGCAGTTCTTC.

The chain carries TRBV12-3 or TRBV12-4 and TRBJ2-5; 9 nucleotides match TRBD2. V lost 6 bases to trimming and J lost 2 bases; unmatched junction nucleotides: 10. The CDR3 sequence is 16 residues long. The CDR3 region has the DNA TGTGCCAGCAGGCCTTCTAGCGGGGCGATGCAAGAGACCCAGTACTTC. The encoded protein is CASRPSSGAMQETQYF.

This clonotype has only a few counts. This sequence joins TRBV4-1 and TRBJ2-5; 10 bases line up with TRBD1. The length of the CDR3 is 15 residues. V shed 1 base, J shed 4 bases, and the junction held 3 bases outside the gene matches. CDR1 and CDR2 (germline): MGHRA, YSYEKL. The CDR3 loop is CASSQGQGATETQYF. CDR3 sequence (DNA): TGCGCCAGCAGCCAAGGACAGGGGGCTACAGAGACCCAGTACTTC.

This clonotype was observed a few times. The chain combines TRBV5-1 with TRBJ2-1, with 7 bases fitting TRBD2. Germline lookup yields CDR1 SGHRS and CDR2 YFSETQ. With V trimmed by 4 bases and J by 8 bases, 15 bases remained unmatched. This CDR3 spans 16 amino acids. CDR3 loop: CASSGAWEGAWDEQFF. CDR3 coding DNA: TGCGCCAGCAGCGGTGCCTGGGAGGGAGCTTGGGATGAGCAGTTCTTC.

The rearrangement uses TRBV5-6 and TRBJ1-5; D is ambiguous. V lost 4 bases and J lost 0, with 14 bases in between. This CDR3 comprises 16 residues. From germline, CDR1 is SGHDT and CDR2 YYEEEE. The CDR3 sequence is CASSPGGPYSNQPQHF. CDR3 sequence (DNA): TGTGCCAGCAGCCCCGGAGGGCCCTATAGCAATCAGCCCCAGCATTTT.

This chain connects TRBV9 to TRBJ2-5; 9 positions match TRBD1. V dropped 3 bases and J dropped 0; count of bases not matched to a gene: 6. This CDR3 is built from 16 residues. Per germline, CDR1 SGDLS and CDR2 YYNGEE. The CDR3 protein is CASSARQGVYQETQYF. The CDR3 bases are TGTGCCAGCAGCGCTCGACAGGGGGTGTACCAAGAGACCCAGTACTTC.

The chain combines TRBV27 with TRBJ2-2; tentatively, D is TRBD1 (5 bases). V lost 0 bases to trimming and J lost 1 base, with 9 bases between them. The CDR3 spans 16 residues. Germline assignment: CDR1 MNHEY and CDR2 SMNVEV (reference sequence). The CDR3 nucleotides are TGTGCCAGCAGTTTATCGGTGACAGTGAACACCGGGGAGCTGTTTTTT. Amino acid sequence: CASSLSVTVNTGELFF.

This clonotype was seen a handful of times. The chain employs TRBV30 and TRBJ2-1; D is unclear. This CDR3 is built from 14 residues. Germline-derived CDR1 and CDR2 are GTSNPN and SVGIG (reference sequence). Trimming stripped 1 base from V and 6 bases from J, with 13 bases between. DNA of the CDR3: TGTGCCTGGAGTGGTAAAGCGCAAATCAATGAGCAGTTCTTC. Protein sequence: CAWSGKAQINEQFF.

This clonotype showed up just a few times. The CDR3 region has the DNA TGTGCCAGCAGCTTGGAAGTTAGGGGGAAAAATTTGAATGAGCAGTTCTTC. Its translation: CASSLEVRGKNLNEQFF. The chain carries TRBV7-2 and TRBJ2-1; maybe TRBD1 (6 bases). CDR3 length equals 17 residues. CDR1 and CDR2 from the germline V gene are SGHTA and FQGNSA. Trimming took off 3 bases at V and 7 bases at J, with 22 bases between the two ends. Using reference TRBV7-2 and TRBJ2-1 for the parts outside the CDR3, the full variable domain is GAGVSQSPSNKVTEKGKDVELRCDPISGHTALYWYRQSLGQGLEFLIYFQGNSAPDKSGLPSDRFSAERTGGSVSTLTIQRTQQEDSAVYLCASSLEVRGKNLNEQFFGPGTRLTVL.

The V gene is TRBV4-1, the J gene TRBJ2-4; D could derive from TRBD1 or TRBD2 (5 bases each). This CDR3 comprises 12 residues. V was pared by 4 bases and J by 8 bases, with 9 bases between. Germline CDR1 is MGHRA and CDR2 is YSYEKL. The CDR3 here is CASSPGTDIQYF. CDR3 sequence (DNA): TGCGCCAGCAGCCCCGGGACGGACATTCAGTACTTC.